The source of this T cell receptor beta chain is a study of T cells in Graves' hyperthyroidism and ophthalmopathy. This CDR3 has 14 residues. Germline V lookup: CDR1 SNHLY, CDR2 FYNNEI. V lost 7 bases and J 3 bases, leaving 16 bases between the germline ends. This clonotype was observed at least ten times. There were TCR beta CDR3 regions amplified from RNA transcripts. HTBI primers were used for first-round RT-PCR of the TCR CDR3. TCRdb reanalysed the multiplex PCR reads using MiXCR and keeps one entry per CDR3 protein. The table lists more than 300,000 distinct CDR3 sequences, 14% of them singletons.

The clonotype was recovered from a woman aged 25-40 years with Graves' ophthalmopathy. The V call is TRBV2, the J call TRBJ2-7; D is possibly TRBD1 or TRBD2 (6 bases each). The material sequenced was blood. The CDR3 DNA follows: TGTGCCAGCAAAAGCGAGGGGGGCGTCTACGAGCAGTACTTC. Its translation is CASKSEGGVYEQYF.